This passage covers 16 T cell receptor beta chains from one sample sequenced in a study of Ad26.COV2.S vaccination and SARS-CoV-2 variants. Sequencing was performed with immunoSEQ multiplex PCR; in TCRdb, only in-frame clones are kept and a portion is missing. This table has about 420,000 clones, roughly 90% appearing once. Treatment denoted: approximately 18 received Ad26.COV2.S at low or high dose, single or two shots; 5 received placebo; per-sample allocation not given. Specimens were obtained on day 63 following the first vaccine or placebo injection. Material: peripheral blood, obtained in a trial of Ad26.COV2.S vaccine versus placebo. The receptors were gathered from a person aged 18-60 years who received the Ad26.COV2.S COVID-19 vaccine or a placebo.

The V gene is TRBV10-3, the J gene TRBJ2-3, with TRBD2 matching 8 bases. J lost 4 bases, V lost 6 bases, and 9 bases had no gene match. Per germline, CDR1 ENHRY and CDR2 SYGVKD. The CDR3 runs to 15 residues. The CDR3 coding sequence is TGTGCCATCAGCCTACGGGGGGGGCAAGCAGATACGCAGTATTTT. Its translation: CAISLRGGQADTQYF.

V usage is TRBV6-5 and J usage is TRBJ1-2; tentative D call: TRBD1 (6 bases). Trimming cost V 0 bases and J 6 bases, with 14 bases left between them. The germline CDR1 and CDR2 sequences are MNHEY and SVGAGI. The CDR3 covers 15 residues. CDR3: CASSYSRQVLDGYTF. The DNA for the CDR3 is TGTGCCAGCAGTTACTCCAGACAGGTACTTGATGGCTACACCTTC.

This chain joins TRBV6-2 or TRBV6-3 and TRBJ2-5, with TRBD2 identical over 12 bases. Per germline, CDR1 MNHEY and CDR2 SVGEGT. V shed 6 bases and J 2 bases; nucleotides not matched to a gene: 10. This CDR3 is 17 amino acids long. The CDR3 DNA is TGTGCCAGCAGCCTAGCGGGGGGGCTCCCTCAGCAAGAGACCCAGTACTTC. This encodes CASSLAGGLPQQETQYF.

This clone was counted a single time. The chain is built from TRBV6-2 or TRBV6-3 and TRBJ2-2, with 10 positions matching TRBD2. From germline, CDR1 is MNHEY and CDR2 SVGEGT. This CDR3 region has 16 residues. J was trimmed by 3 bases and V by 6 bases; bases with no gene match: 7. The chain's CDR3 is CASSRLAGVDTGELFF. CDR3 DNA: TGTGCCAGCAGCCGCCTAGCGGGGGTGGACACCGGGGAGCTGTTTTTT.

The sample holds one count of this clone. The CDR3 loop is CASRGQGMANEKLFF. Here the CDR3 DNA reads TGTGCCAGCAGGGGACAGGGGATGGCTAATGAAAAACTGTTTTTT. This chain links TRBV6-5 with TRBJ1-4; 10 nucleotides agree with TRBD1. The CDR3 sequence is 15 residues long. Germline-derived CDR1 and CDR2 are MNHEY and SVGAGI. Unmatched junction bases numbered 4, after V lost 6 bases and J lost 3 bases.

The chain joins TRBV3-1 (or the pseudogene TRBV3-2) to TRBJ1-3; D is uncertain. V dropped 1 base and J dropped 0 bases, with 7 bases sitting between them. The CDR3 runs to 15 residues. CDR1 is LGHDT and CDR2 is YNNKEL in the germline V gene (reference sequence). The CDR3 nucleotides read TGTGCCAGCAGCCAAGGTCGGTTCTCTGGAAACACCATATATTTT. Translated, it gives CASSQGRFSGNTIYF.

CDR3: CASSFQGSYEQYF. CDR3 sequence (DNA): TGCGCCAGCAGCTTTCAGGGCTCCTACGAGCAGTACTTC. The chain couples TRBV5-1 to TRBJ2-7; the D gene is possibly TRBD1 (5 bases). Trimming removed 2 bases from V and 0 bases from J, with 6 bases in between. The CDR3 runs 13 residues. The germline gives CDR1 SGHRS, CDR2 YFSETQ.

V and J are TRBV30 and TRBJ2-2; tentative D call: TRBD1 (7 bases). The CDR3 loop spans 14 amino acids. From germline, CDR1 is GTSNPN and CDR2 SVGIG (reference sequence). V lost 4 bases to trimming and J lost 4 bases, with 13 bases between them. The chain's CDR3 is CAWNAGGGTGELFF. In DNA form, the CDR3 reads TGTGCCTGGAATGCAGGGGGAGGCACCGGGGAGCTGTTTTTT.

The chain joins TRBV5-4 to TRBJ2-5, with D possibly being TRBD1 (5 bases). The V and J ends lost 0 bases and 2 bases respectively, with 8 bases between them. Germline V gene sequence: CDR1 SGHNT, CDR2 YYREEE (reference sequence). The CDR3 extends over 14 amino acids. The DNA of the CDR3 is TGTGCCAGCAGCTTGGGGACAATTCAAGAGACCCAGTACTTC. Translated: CASSLGTIQETQYF.

This chain links TRBV29-1 with TRBJ2-5, with TRBD2 identical over 13 bases. Germline lookup yields CDR1 SQVTM and CDR2 ANQGSEA. Trimming removed 7 bases from V and 4 bases from J; junction bases left unmatched: 6. The length of the CDR3 is 14 residues. The CDR3 here is CSAVGLAGAETQYF. The CDR3 DNA is TGCAGCGCCGTCGGACTAGCGGGGGCAGAGACCCAGTACTTC. The full variable domain, rest sourced from reference TRBV29-1 and TRBJ2-5, is SAVISQKPSRDICQRGTSLTIQCQVDSQVTMMFWYRQQPGQSLTLIATANQGSEATYESGFVIDKFPISRPNLTFSTLTVSNMSPEDSSIYLCSAVGLAGAETQYFGPGTRLLVL.

This clone was observed a few times. The chain couples TRBV6-5 to TRBJ1-2, with D possibly being TRBD1 (6 bases). V lost 7 bases to trimming and J lost 8 bases, with 20 bases between them. Germline values: CDR1 MNHEY, CDR2 SVGAGI. This CDR3 spans 14 amino acids. The CDR3 spells CASITPSGAGGYTF. CDR3 DNA: TGTGCCAGCATTACCCCTTCAGGGGCGGGGGGCTACACCTTC.

This clone has just a few counts. V and J are TRBV28 and TRBJ1-6; 10 nucleotides line up with TRBD1. This CDR3 region has 14 residues. Trimming cost V 6 bases and J 12 bases; bases outside gene matches: 8. The germline V gene has CDR1 MDHEN and CDR2 SYDVKM. The CDR3 region has the DNA TGTGCCAGCAGCTTCCGCCGGACAGGGGGACCCCTCCACTTT. This gives the protein CASSFRRTGGPLHF. Full variable domain (missing parts from reference TRBV28 and TRBJ1-6): DVKVTQSSRYLVKRTGEKVFLECVQDMDHENMFWYRQDPGLGLRLIYFSYDVKMKEKGDIPEGYSVSREKKERFSLILESASTNQTSMYLCASSFRRTGGPLHFGNGTRLTVT.

The gene calls are TRBV25-1 and TRBJ2-7; possible D gene TRBD1, 5 bases. This CDR3 region has 14 residues. With 5 bases removed from V and 6 bases from J, the gap between germline ends came to 17 bases. Germline loops: CDR1 MGHDK, CDR2 SYGVNS. The CDR3 reads CASSKTTVPLEQYF. The CDR3, as DNA: TGTGCCAGCAGTAAAACGACAGTTCCCCTCGAGCAGTACTTC.

The rearrangement links TRBV5-6 to TRBJ1-6, with D tentatively TRBD1 (6 bases). In germline, CDR1 is SGHDT, CDR2 YYEEEE. The CDR3 spans 16 residues. V was trimmed by 2 bases and J by 7 bases, leaving 16 bases between them. The CDR3 DNA sequence: TGTGCCAGCAGCTTAACAGGGCACGGTGCAAATTCACCCCTCCACTTT. Translating gives CASSLTGHGANSPLHF.

The chain combines TRBV6-5 with TRBJ2-1, with TRBD2 matching over 9 bases. V gave up 2 bases and J gave up 4 bases; unmatched junction bases: 3. This CDR3 has 15 amino acids. The V gene's germline CDR1 is MNHEY and CDR2 SVGAGI. The CDR3 is CASSYQAGGYNEQFF. The CDR3 coding sequence is TGTGCCAGCAGTTACCAAGCGGGGGGATACAATGAGCAGTTCTTC.

The chain has TRBV5-1 and TRBJ2-2, with a tentative D call TRBD1 (5 bases). CDR1 and CDR2 from the germline V gene are SGHRS and YFSETQ. The CDR3 contains 15 residues. With 7 bases removed from V and 0 bases from J, the gap between germline ends came to 13 bases. CDR3 sequence reads: CASSSTRANTGELFF. CDR3 in DNA: TGCGCCAGCTCTTCGACCAGGGCGAACACCGGGGAGCTGTTTTTT.